A selection of T cell receptor beta chains follows, all from one sample in a study of blood T cell repertoires in COVID-19. Clones were read by immunoSEQ multiplex PCR, and TCRdb kept only the in-frame ones, dropping some. The table has 200,000 to 250,000 clones, around 80% seen once. The sequencing sample was made of peripheral blood. All receptors derive from a woman between 55 and 75 years old who had recovered from COVID-19. CDR3s include the opening cysteine and the closing phenylalanine or tryptophan. D genes are given only for firm matches. Clone size is shown for a subset of rows, as once, few, many or a class of expanded clone.

V gene	CDR3 length	D gene	J gene	clone size	CDR3 protein	CDR3 DNA
TRBV15	16	.	TRBJ1-3	.	CATSRVFGASGNTIYF	TGTGCCACCAGCAGAGTATTCGGAGCCTCTGGAAACACCATATATTTT
TRBV7-6	16	.	TRBJ2-2	.	CASSLKGVLNTGELFF	TGTGCCAGCAGCTTAAAGGGGGTACTGAACACCGGGGAGCTGTTTTTT
TRBV6-5	12	.	TRBJ1-2	.	CASSRANYGYTF	TGTGCCAGCAGCCGAGCTAACTATGGCTACACCTTC
TRBV5-1	14	.	TRBJ1-1	few	CASSPWGENTEAFF	TGCGCCAGCAGCCCCTGGGGGGAGAACACTGAAGCTTTCTTT
TRBV6-2/TRBV6-3	14	.	TRBJ1-2	.	CASSRTALARGYTF	TGTGCCAGCAGTCGGACAGCCTTGGCCAGGGGCTACACCTTC
TRBV9	16	TRBD2	TRBJ2-3	.	CASSATSGGVVDTQYF	TGTGCCAGCAGCGCGACTAGCGGGGGAGTAGTGGATACGCAGTATTTT
TRBV27	12	.	TRBJ2-2	.	CASSLWAGELFF	TGTGCCAGCAGTTTGTGGGCTGGGGAGCTGTTTTTT
TRBV28	11	.	TRBJ2-7	.	CASSANYEQYF	TGTGCCAGCAGTGCTAACTACGAGCAGTACTTC
TRBV12-3/TRBV12-4	10	.	TRBJ2-3	.	CASSLDTQYF	TGTGCCAGCAGTCTAGATACGCAGTATTTT
TRBV18	16	TRBD1	TRBJ2-1	.	CASSPPGTASYNEQFF	TGTGCCAGCTCACCACCGGGGACAGCCTCCTACAATGAGCAGTTCTTC
TRBV2	13	.	TRBJ1-2	.	CASSLQGTYGYTF	TGTGCCAGCAGTCTTCAAGGGACATATGGCTACACCTTC
TRBV6-5	13	TRBD1	TRBJ1-5	.	CASRSGGDQPQHF	TGTGCCAGCAGGTCAGGGGGCGATCAGCCCCAGCATTTT